These T cell receptor beta chains were read from a single sample in a study of control samples from healthy donors and cancer patients. Using immunoSEQ multiplex PCR, the repertoire was profiled, and TCRdb retains in-frame clones only, with some absent. The sample holds about 110,000 clones, roughly 90% seen once. Sequencing input: PBMCs. The source of these receptors is a woman in her sixties with lung cancer. The CDR3 runs from the conserved cysteine through the conserved F or W. The order of the fields is V gene, D gene, clone size, J gene, CDR3 protein, CDR3 DNA. The D gene is left open where the match is weak. Not all rows give a size; the values are once, few, many and, for expanded clones, a class.

>TRBV11-2|-|-|TRBJ1-2
CASSLQQGSNYGYTF
TGTGCCAGCAGCTTGCAACAGGGCTCGAACTATGGCTACACCTTC
>TRBV19|TRBD2|-|TRBJ2-3
CASSMGLAGDVDTQYF
TGTGCCAGTAGTATGGGACTAGCGGGAGACGTAGATACGCAGTATTTT
>TRBV28|TRBD2|once|TRBJ2-3
CASSLYLRTSGGLTDTQYF
TGTGCCAGCAGTTTATATTTAAGGACTAGCGGGGGTTTAACAGATACGCAGTATTTT
>TRBV27|-|-|TRBJ1-2
CASSLRAQGGYTF
TGTGCCAGCAGCCTTAGAGCACAGGGCGGGTACACCTTC
>TRBV18|-|-|TRBJ1-2
CASSPPARHDYGYTF
TGTGCCAGCTCACCCCCAGCCCGTCACGACTATGGCTACACCTTC
>TRBV4-3|TRBD1|-|TRBJ1-3
CASSQQGAAGNTIYF
TGCGCCAGCAGCCAACAGGGGGCGGCTGGAAACACCATATATTTT
>TRBV9|TRBD1|-|TRBJ2-1
CASSLGQGPLNEQFF
TGTGCCAGCAGCCTGGGACAGGGGCCTCTTAATGAGCAGTTCTTC
>TRBV5-1|-|-|TRBJ1-1
CASSLLGGDTEAFF
TGCGCCAGCAGCTTGTTAGGGGGAGACACTGAAGCTTTCTTT
>TRBV29-1|-|-|TRBJ1-2
CSVGLDINYGYTF
TGCAGCGTTGGCCTGGACATCAACTATGGCTACACCTTC
>TRBV21-1|-|-|TRBJ1-2
CASSRFGTLDNYGYTF
TGTGCCAGCAGCAGGTTCGGGACACTCGATAACTATGGCTACACCTTC
>TRBV7-2|TRBD1|-|TRBJ1-2
CASSSQDRAYYGYTF
TGTGCCAGCAGCTCGCAAGACAGGGCGTACTATGGCTACACCTTC
>TRBV18|-|-|TRBJ2-7
CASSPEVGEQYF
TGTGCCAGCTCACCGGAGGTGGGCGAGCAGTACTTC
>TRBV9|-|-|TRBJ2-1
CASSRGASSYNEQFF
TGTGCCAGCAGCCGAGGGGCTAGCTCCTACAATGAGCAGTTCTTC
>TRBV6-5|TRBD1|-|TRBJ2-2
CASSYGDRDITGELFF
TGTGCCAGCAGTTACGGGGACAGGGATATTACCGGGGAGCTGTTTTTT
>TRBV7-2|-|-|TRBJ1-2
CASSRGGQTYGYTF
TGTGCCAGCAGTCGGGGGGGGCAGACCTATGGCTACACCTTC
>TRBV9|-|-|TRBJ2-7
CASSVHALGSGEQYF
TGTGCCAGCAGCGTACATGCTTTGGGGTCGGGTGAGCAGTACTTC
>TRBV19|-|-|TRBJ1-5
CASSMLGGGRNQPQHF
TGTGCCAGTAGTATGTTGGGAGGGGGGAGGAATCAGCCCCAGCATTTT
>TRBV30|TRBD1|-|TRBJ1-5
CAWSGTGARQPQHF
TGTGCCTGGAGTGGGACAGGGGCTCGTCAGCCCCAGCATTTT
>TRBV10-3|-|-|TRBJ2-2
CAISDVGNTGELFF
TGTGCCATCAGTGATGTTGGGAACACCGGGGAGCTGTTTTTT
>TRBV10-3|-|once|TRBJ2-1
CAIREGSSYNEQFF
TGTGCCATCAGGGAGGGGAGCTCCTACAATGAGCAGTTCTTC
>TRBV4-3|TRBD1|once|TRBJ1-6
CASSHSGNRGDNSPLHF
TGCGCCAGCAGCCATTCTGGGAACAGGGGAGATAATTCACCCCTCCACTTT
>TRBV6-5|TRBD1|few|TRBJ1-5
CASSTDRGSNQPQHF
TGTGCCAGCAGTACCGACAGGGGGAGCAATCAGCCCCAGCATTTT
>TRBV3-1/TRBV3-2|-|-|TRBJ1-3
CATSSGHSGNTIYF
TGTGCCACCTCCTCGGGGCACTCTGGAAACACCATATATTTT
>TRBV11-3|TRBD2|once|TRBJ2-1
CASSSLGLAANNEQFF
TGTGCCAGCAGCTCCCTGGGACTAGCGGCTAACAATGAGCAGTTCTTC
>TRBV28|TRBD1|-|TRBJ1-2
CASSLGTGRGSGYTF
TGTGCCAGCAGTCTCGGGACAGGGAGAGGTAGTGGCTACACCTTC
>TRBV3-1/TRBV3-2|-|-|TRBJ2-7
CASSQDLGPPGEQYF
TGTGCCAGCAGCCAAGATTTGGGGCCACCTGGCGAGCAGTACTTC
>TRBV7-8|-|medium-sized|TRBJ2-1
CASSLGIFDISVGNEQFF
TGTGCCAGCAGCTTAGGAATCTTCGACATCTCCGTCGGCAATGAGCAGTTCTTC
>TRBV29-1|-|-|TRBJ2-1
CSVEEGGNEQFF
TGCAGCGTTGAAGAAGGAGGGAATGAGCAGTTCTTC
>TRBV9|-|-|TRBJ1-1
CASSTQGNTEAFF
TGTGCCAGCAGCACCCAGGGGAACACTGAAGCTTTCTTT
>TRBV19|TRBD1|-|TRBJ1-2
CASSFPRGTEHYYGYTF
TGTGCCAGTAGTTTTCCACGAGGGACAGAACACTACTATGGCTACACCTTC
>TRBV6-1|TRBD1|-|TRBJ1-4
CASSGTRAGGNEKLFF
TGTGCCAGCAGTGGAACCCGGGCAGGGGGGAATGAAAAACTGTTTTTT
>TRBV11-2|TRBD1|-|TRBJ1-2
CASSLGTVYGYTF
TGTGCCAGCAGCCTGGGGACAGTCTATGGCTACACCTTC